This is a list of T cell receptor beta chains from one sample in a study of spatial heterogeneity in lung cancer. TCRdb fed the 5' RACE reads into MiXCR, producing one record per CDR3 protein. Of about 47,000 distinct CDR3 sequences listed, around 6.7% are singletons. Specimen: PBMCs, collected at follow-up. The receptors here all came from a female donor with early-stage non-small cell lung cancer. Each CDR3 is given with its conserved first and last residue. D genes are given only for firm matches. Clone size is given for some rows only: seen once, a few or many times, or a class if the clone is expanded.

j_call	v_call	d_call	clone_size	cdr3_nt	cdr3_aa
TRBJ2-6	TRBV7-9	NA	many	TGTGCCAGCAGCCCACGGAGGAATCCAGCTGGGGCCAACGTCCTGACTTTC	CASSPRRNPAGANVLTF
TRBJ1-1	TRBV12-3/TRBV12-4	NA	few	TGTGCCAGCAGTTTTTGGAGGCAGAAATCCACTGAAGCTTTCTTT	CASSFWRQKSTEAFF
TRBJ2-5	TRBV7-6	NA	NA	TGTGCCAGCAGCTTAGGGGGAGGAGCGAGGGGAGAGACCCAGTACTTC	CASSLGGGARGETQYF
TRBJ1-1	TRBV7-2	TRBD1	few	TGTGCCAGCAGCTTAGGGGGAGGGGACAGAGAAGCTTTCTTT	CASSLGGGDREAFF
TRBJ2-7	TRBV28	NA	medium-sized	TGTGCCAGCAGCCCCGGCGGCTCCTACGAGCAGTACTTC	CASSPGGSYEQYF
TRBJ1-3	TRBV12-3/TRBV12-4	TRBD1	many	TGTGCCAGCAGACCGACAGGGAGGGGGAACACCATATATTTT	CASRPTGRGNTIYF
TRBJ2-3	TRBV7-6	NA	few	TGTGCCAGCAGCCACAGGGCCGCAGATACGCAGTATTTT	CASSHRAADTQYF
TRBJ2-2	TRBV6-4	TRBD1	few	TGTGCCAGCAGTGCCGAGACAGGGTATTCCGGGGAGCTGTTTTTT	CASSAETGYSGELFF
TRBJ2-3	TRBV20-1	NA	few	TGCAGTGCTAGCTCGGGCCTAAGCACAGATACGCAGTATTTT	CSASSGLSTDTQYF
TRBJ1-5	TRBV5-1	NA	many	TGCGCCAGCAGCCTAGAGGGGGTCAATCAGCCCCAGCATTTT	CASSLEGVNQPQHF
TRBJ1-6	TRBV5-1	TRBD1	many	TGCGCCAGCAGCCCGAGGACAGGGGCCAATTCACCCCTCCACTTT	CASSPRTGANSPLHF
TRBJ1-4	TRBV7-2	TRBD1	many	TGTGCCAGCAGCTCCCGGGACAGAGAAAAACTGTTTTTT	CASSSRDREKLFF
TRBJ2-1	TRBV5-1	TRBD2	many	TGCGCCAGCAGCCCGGACTTGACTAGCCCCAATGAGCAGTTCTTC	CASSPDLTSPNEQFF
TRBJ1-2	TRBV6-2/TRBV6-3	NA	many	TGTGCCAGCAGTTACGGAAACTATGGCTACACCTTC	CASSYGNYGYTF
TRBJ1-6	TRBV18	NA	many	TGTGCCAGCTCACCACTCCGGGTCTCCTATAATTCACCCCTCCACTTT	CASSPLRVSYNSPLHF
TRBJ2-7	TRBV6-1	NA	few	TGTGCCAGCAACCCAGGGACCTACGAGCAGTACTTC	CASNPGTYEQYF
TRBJ2-1	TRBV5-1	TRBD1	many	TGCGCCAGCAGCCAGGGACAGGGGCACTCCTACAATGAGCAGTTCTTC	CASSQGQGHSYNEQFF
TRBJ2-3	TRBV6-5	TRBD2	many	TGTGCCAGCAGCACCCTAGCGGGGGGTGAAACAGATACGCAGTATTTT	CASSTLAGGETDTQYF
TRBJ2-3	TRBV10-3	TRBD2	medium-sized	TGTGCCATCAAACCCGGGACTAGCAGTGTCGCAGATACGCAGTATTTT	CAIKPGTSSVADTQYF
TRBJ2-3	TRBV5-1	NA	many	TGCGCCAGCAGCTTGGGGGAGGAAGATACGCAGTATTTT	CASSLGEEDTQYF
TRBJ2-3	TRBV18	NA	many	TGTGCCAGCTCACCACCGTACGGGAGAAGCACAGATACGCAGTATTTT	CASSPPYGRSTDTQYF
TRBJ2-3	TRBV12-3/TRBV12-4	NA	many	TGTGCCAGCAGTTCCCCCCTCATTGGCGGCAAAACAGATACGCAGTATTTT	CASSSPLIGGKTDTQYF
TRBJ2-1	TRBV7-3	TRBD1	many	TGTGCCAGCAGCTCGAAGGACAGGGGGATTACGGAGCAGTTCTTC	CASSSKDRGITEQFF
TRBJ2-5	TRBV2	TRBD2	NA	TGTGCCAGCTTACCTAGCGGGGGGGTGGAAGAGACCCAGTACTTC	CASLPSGGVEETQYF
TRBJ2-7	TRBV10-3	NA	NA	TGTGCCATCAGTGGGACAAGGACCGCCTCGTCCTACGAGCAGTACTTC	CAISGTRTASSYEQYF
TRBJ2-7	TRBV5-1	TRBD1	many	TGCGCCAGCAGCTTCAGACAGGGAGCCTACGAGCAGTACTTC	CASSFRQGAYEQYF
TRBJ1-1	TRBV5-1	NA	many	TGCGCCAGCAGCCCGGGAATGAACACTGAAGCTTTCTTT	CASSPGMNTEAFF
TRBJ2-1	TRBV9	NA	many	TGTGCCAGCAGCGTAGGTCCAGCGGACTACAATGAGCAGTTCTTC	CASSVGPADYNEQFF
TRBJ1-6	TRBV13	TRBD1	few	TGTGCCAGCAGCCCTGGGACAGACCTTTATAATTCACCCCTCCACTTT	CASSPGTDLYNSPLHF
TRBJ2-1	TRBV7-9	NA	few	TGTGCCAGCAGCCCGAAATCGGTTGGGAATGAGCAGTTCTTC	CASSPKSVGNEQFF
TRBJ2-3	TRBV11-1	NA	NA	TGTGCCAGCAGCTTTGGTGCAGATCCCCGTACGCAGTATTTT	CASSFGADPRTQYF
TRBJ1-3	TRBV4-1	NA	few	TGCGCCAGCAGCCAAGGGGCAGGTAAAGAAAACACCATATATTTT	CASSQGAGKENTIYF
TRBJ1-1	TRBV5-1	NA	NA	TGCGCCAGCAGCTCCAACGGGAACACTGAAGCTTTCTTT	CASSSNGNTEAFF
TRBJ1-1	TRBV14	NA	many	TGTGCCAGCAGCCAGAGCGGGATGACCACTGAAGCTTTCTTT	CASSQSGMTTEAFF
TRBJ1-2	TRBV10-3	TRBD1	many	TGTGCCATCAGGGGGGACACAGGGGGCGTCTATGGCTACACCTTC	CAIRGDTGGVYGYTF
TRBJ1-1	TRBV18	TRBD1	NA	TGTGCCAGCTCACCTATTACAGGGGGCACTGAAGCTTTCTTT	CASSPITGGTEAFF
TRBJ2-5	TRBV9	NA	many	TGTGCCAGCAGCCCTTCTGCAGGGGCCGCACAGACCCAGTACTTC	CASSPSAGAAQTQYF
TRBJ2-5	TRBV7-3	NA	many	TGTGCCAGCAGCCCTGATCAAGAGACCCAGTACTTC	CASSPDQETQYF
TRBJ2-3	TRBV18	NA	few	TGTGCCAGCTCACCACGGGGGACTAGCACAGATACGCAGTATTTT	CASSPRGTSTDTQYF
TRBJ2-7	TRBV6-2/TRBV6-3	TRBD1	many	TGTGCCAGCAGAAATTCGGGACAGGGAAACCACGAGCAGTACTTC	CASRNSGQGNHEQYF
TRBJ2-3	TRBV7-3	NA	NA	TGTGCCAGCAGCTTCGGGGGGCGGACAGATACGCAGTATTTT	CASSFGGRTDTQYF
TRBJ2-3	TRBV29-1	TRBD1	many	TGCAGCGTTGTAGACAGGGAAGATACGCAGTATTTT	CSVVDREDTQYF
TRBJ1-1	TRBV7-6	NA	many	TGTGCCAGCAGCTTAGGGTCGCGGGTGAACACTGAAGCTTTCTTT	CASSLGSRVNTEAFF
TRBJ1-5	TRBV18	TRBD1	NA	TGTGCCAGCTCACCATCGACCGGGACAGCGAAAAACCAGCCCCAGCATTTT	CASSPSTGTAKNQPQHF
TRBJ2-3	TRBV28	NA	many	TGTGCCAGCAGTTTTGTGGCAGCAACAGATACGCAGTATTTT	CASSFVAATDTQYF
TRBJ2-3	TRBV7-2	TRBD2	NA	TGTGCCAGCAGCTTAAGACCGGGACTAGCGGGGGCTTATACGCAGTATTTT	CASSLRPGLAGAYTQYF
TRBJ2-2	TRBV29-1	NA	few	TGCAGCGTTGAGGTCAGATTTACCGGGGAGCTGTTTTTT	CSVEVRFTGELFF
TRBJ1-1	TRBV6-5	NA	few	TGTGCCAGCAGTTACAGACGGCACACTGAAGCTTTCTTT	CASSYRRHTEAFF